The clone carrying this T cell receptor (beta chain) was observed many times. Its cognate antigen is unknown. V gave up 8 bases and J gave up 6 bases; unmatched junction bases: 11. This CDR3 is 15 amino acids long. Germline V gene lookup returns CDR1 MNHNY and CDR2 SVGAGI (reference sequence). Reverse transcription used about 500 ng RNA and constant-region primers for alpha and beta. Using multiplexing indices, alpha and beta chain libraries were generated apart by chain-specific third strand synthesis. TCRdb reprocessed the 5' RACE reads with MiXCR, giving one entry per CDR3 protein. The repertoire has 12,000 to 15,000 distinct CDR3 sequences, roughly a tenth of them found once; the top ten carry approximately 6.8%. The data belong to a study of HIV-infected patients and healthy controls. Regarding the study as a whole: HIV-infected repertoires had significantly higher mean Gini indices than controls, possibly reflecting oligoclonality. Healthy controls carried many MAIT alpha-chain CDR3s, while HIV+ repertoires had few.

The repertoire came from unfractionated whole blood and reflected all unsorted peripheral T cells. An approximately 2.4 ml peripheral blood sample was taken for RNA. Material for sequencing was blood. The chain uses TRBV6-6 and TRBJ1-5, with 9 bases matching TRBD1. The TCR sequence derives from an adult in good health. Written as DNA, the CDR3 is TGTGCCAGCCGAATACAGGGGGCGAGGGGTCAGCCCCAGCATTTT. This translates into CASRIQGARGQPQHF.